The T cell receptor beta chain described here comes from a study of CD8 T cells in Susac syndrome. Negative isolation was used for CD8+ and CD4+ T cells and FACS enrichment for TEMRA cells. Comment on this clonotype: Its antigen remains unknown.

Study-wide results and caveats: The study conceded that relatively few individuals underwent its TCR sequencing and HLA analysis.

When the RNA was reverse transcribed, random hexamers were used with an input of roughly 0.45 to 1 ug. MiXCR was run by TCRdb on the immunoSEQ multiplex PCR reads, yielding one entry per CDR3 protein. Among a few hundred thousand distinct CDR3 sequences, roughly 85% were seen once, and the ten largest hold approximately 0.11%. Germline CDR1 SGHAT, CDR2 FQNNGV. The V end was cut by 3 bases, the J end by 2 bases, with 7 bases between. The CDR3 consists of 13 residues. The TCR sequence derives from a human donor with multiple sclerosis. This sequence joins TRBV11-2 and TRBJ1-2, with D possibly matching TRBD1 (6 bases). Material: CD8+ T cells from PBMCs. This CDR3 reads CASSFQGNYGYTF. The CDR3, as DNA: TGTGCCAGCAGCTTTCAGGGGAACTATGGCTACACCTTC.